The 30 T cell receptor beta chains presented below share a single source sample, sequenced in a study of T cell responses to AZD1222 COVID-19 vaccine (dated by TCRdb to the early 2020s). What the time point label conveys for this sample: baseline before first vaccination. Library creation used the immunoSEQ multiplex PCR assay. TCRdb took over this immuneACCESS table, retaining in-frame rearrangements with V and J assigned. Such tables are incomplete; in checked studies, under half of the missing clones stem from an unresolved V gene, and the remainder is unexplained. For this sample the table gives 110,000 or so clones, of which around 80% were detected only once. The top ten clonotypes cover approximately 5.1% of the sample. The specimen was peripheral blood, collected on day 0 of AZD1222 vaccination. The receptors were gathered from an adult in good health.

This clone was counted a few times. In DNA form, the CDR3 reads TGTGCCAGCAGCTTACCTAGGGGAGTCGAGCAGTACTTC. This codes for CASSLPRGVEQYF. This chain connects TRBV11-2 to TRBJ2-7; D could derive from TRBD1 or TRBD2 (5 bases each). Per germline, CDR1 SGHAT and CDR2 FQNNGV. V gave up 2 bases and J gave up 6 bases, with 11 bases separating them. The CDR3 extends over 13 amino acids. The variable domain in full, with the rest retrieved from reference TRBV11-2 and TRBJ2-7, is EAGVAQSPRYKIIEKRQSVAFWCNPISGHATLYWYQQILGQGPKLLIQFQNNGVVDDSQLPKDRFSAERLKGVDSTLKIQPAKLEDSAVYLCASSLPRGVEQYFGPGTRLTVT.

V gene TRBV7-6 combines with J gene TRBJ2-5; TRBD2 matches 13 bases. The germline V gene has CDR1 SGHVS and CDR2 FNYEAQ. The CDR3 loop spans 18 amino acids. J gave up 1 base and V 5 bases, and 10 bases lay outside the gene matches. The CDR3 DNA sequence: TGTGCCAGCAGCCCCCGTCCGGGACTAGCGGGACTCCAAGAGACCCAGTACTTC. Encoded protein: CASSPRPGLAGLQETQYF. Based on the CDR3 plus reference TRBV7-6 and TRBJ2-5, the full variable domain is GAGVSQSPRYKVTKRGQDVALRCDPISGHVSLYWYRQALGQGPEFLTYFNYEAQQDKSGLPNDRFSAERPEGSISTLTIQRTEQRDSAMYRCASSPRPGLAGLQETQYFGPGTRLLVL.

The V and J genes are TRBV14 and TRBJ1-2, with 8 bases identical to TRBD1. From germline, CDR1 is SGHDN and CDR2 FVKESK. V gave up 4 bases and J gave up 1 base; unmatched junction bases: 8. This CDR3 contains 16 residues. The CDR3 spells CASSRWTGLHNYGYTF. In DNA form, the CDR3 reads TGTGCCAGCAGCCGATGGACAGGGCTGCATAACTATGGCTACACCTTC.

The rearrangement joins TRBV10-3 to TRBJ2-4; possibly TRBD2 for D (5 bases). Germline lookup yields CDR1 ENHRY and CDR2 SYGVKD. Trimming left V 4 bases short and J 7 bases short, with 14 bases between. The CDR3 is made up of 14 amino acids. As DNA, the CDR3 is TGTGCCATCAGTGGCGCGGAAGCGGAGAACATTCAGTACTTC. Protein sequence: CAISGAEAENIQYF.

The genes are TRBV6-2 or TRBV6-3 and TRBJ1-1; the D is unclear. Trimming stripped 4 bases from V and 4 bases from J, with 16 bases between. The CDR3 length is 15 residues. CDR1 and CDR2 (germline): MNHEY, SVGEGT. CDR3 nucleotide sequence: TGTGCCAGCAGTTCGGGCGGGTTCTCAGGCACTGAAGCTTTCTTT. It encodes CASSSGGFSGTEAFF.

The V and J genes are TRBV2 and TRBJ1-6, with D possibly TRBD1 on 6 matching bases. Germline CDR1 and CDR2: SNHLY and FYNNEI. The CDR3 spans 15 residues. Trimming cost V 5 bases and J 6 bases, with 14 bases left between them. CDR3 sequence (DNA): TGTGCCAGCAGTCCACAGGGTTTCGGTAATTCACCCCTCCACTTT. Amino acid sequence: CASSPQGFGNSPLHF. Together with reference TRBV2 and TRBJ1-6, the CDR3 gives the full variable domain: EPEVTQTPSHQVTQMGQEVILRCVPISNHLYFYWYRQILGQKVEFLVSFYNNEISEKSEIFDDQFSVERPDGSNFTLKIRSTKLEDSAMYFCASSPQGFGNSPLHFGNGTRLTVT.

CDR3 nucleotides: TGCGCCAGCAGCCTGTCCCTCCAGGGGGCCGGCGAAAAACTGTTTTTT. Amino acids: CASSLSLQGAGEKLFF. The chain recombines TRBV5-1 with TRBJ1-4; 8 nucleotides agree with TRBD1. The CDR3 has 16 residues. The V segment lost 4 bases and the J segment 8 bases; nucleotides outside the gene matches: 13. Germline CDR1 is SGHRS and CDR2 is YFSETQ. Complete variable domain (other parts from reference TRBV5-1 and TRBJ1-4): KAGVTQTPRYLIKTRGQQVTLSCSPISGHRSVSWYQQTPGQGLQFLFEYFSETQRNKGNFPGRFSGRQFSNSRSEMNVSTLELGDSALYLCASSLSLQGAGEKLFFGSGTQLSVL.

The chain is built from TRBV7-2 and TRBJ1-4, with D perhaps TRBD1 (5 bases). Germline CDR1 reads SGHTA; CDR2 reads FQGNSA. The V end was cut by 5 bases, the J end by 8 bases, with 18 bases between. The CDR3 has 15 residues. CDR3 protein: CASSRHGQGNEKLFF. The CDR3 coding sequence is TGTGCCAGCAGCCGCCATGGGCAGGGAAACGAAAAACTGTTTTTT.

V is TRBV3-1 (or the pseudogene TRBV3-2) and J is TRBJ2-3; D gene uncertain. Germline values: CDR1 LGHDT, CDR2 YNNKEL (reference sequence). CDR3 length equals 17 residues. V shed 2 bases and J shed 4 bases, with 19 bases lying between them. The CDR3, as DNA: TGTGCCAGCAGCCAATGTGTTCCCATTTGTCATGCAGATACGCAGTATTTT. Translation gives CASSQCVPICHADTQYF.

In its sample, this clone was seen many times. CDR3 DNA: TGTGCCAGCAGTTTAAGTAATAACTATGGCTACACCTTC. Its protein product is CASSLSNNYGYTF. The rearrangement uses TRBV27 and TRBJ1-2; D is unclear. There are 13 residues in the CDR3. Trimming pared 2 bases from V and 1 base from J, leaving 5 bases between. Germline assignment: CDR1 MNHEY and CDR2 SMNVEV (reference sequence).

This clone was recorded once. The rearrangement links TRBV10-3 to TRBJ1-2; D not resolved. The germline CDR1 and CDR2 sequences are ENHRY and SYGVKD. V was shortened by 10 bases and J by 3 bases, with 15 bases between the two germline ends. The CDR3 extends over 13 amino acids. CDR3 in amino acids: CATTTEEYYGYTF. CDR3 in DNA: TGTGCCACCACAACGGAGGAATACTATGGCTACACCTTC.

The V call is TRBV7-9, the J call TRBJ1-1; D not certain. This CDR3 is 16 amino acids long. Deletions cut 1 base from V and 1 base from J, with 13 bases between. Germline V lookup: CDR1 SEHNR, CDR2 FQNEAQ (reference sequence). CDR3 loop: CASSLGGGPWNTEAFF. CDR3 nucleotides: TGTGCCAGCAGCTTAGGTGGAGGGCCCTGGAACACTGAAGCTTTCTTT.

A few counts support this clone. The gene calls are TRBV19 and TRBJ2-2; no clear D gene. Trimming pared 10 bases from V and 2 bases from J, leaving 8 bases between. The CDR3 length is 12 residues. Germline CDR1 is LNHDA and CDR2 is SQIVND (reference sequence). The CDR3 loop is CAIAYNTGELFF. CDR3 bases: TGTGCCATCGCCTACAACACCGGGGAGCTGTTTTTT.

The chain uses TRBV6-5 and TRBJ1-2; no definite D call. This CDR3 spans 14 amino acids. Germline loops: CDR1 MNHEY, CDR2 SVGAGI. V was cut by 6 bases and J by 5 bases, with 16 bases left in between. The CDR3 nucleotides read TGTGCCAGCAGCTCGCAGGATACCCTTTATGGCTACACCTTC. Its protein product is CASSSQDTLYGYTF.

J is TRBJ1-1 and V is TRBV19; no reliable D call. CDR1 is LNHDA and CDR2 is SQIVND in the germline V gene (reference sequence). The CDR3 has 13 amino acids. The germline V and J ends were trimmed by 3 bases and 5 bases, with 10 bases remaining between them. Written as DNA, the CDR3 is TGTGCCAGTAGTATTCAGCCGAGGACTGAAGCTTTCTTT. Its protein is CASSIQPRTEAFF.

The chain is built from TRBV15 and TRBJ2-7; no reliable D call. This CDR3 has 15 amino acids. Germline loops: CDR1 LNHNV, CDR2 YYDKDF (reference sequence). V was clipped by 3 bases and J by 0 bases, with 12 bases between them. For the CDR3, the DNA is TGTGCCACCAGCAGGTCCGGTGGGTACTCCTACGAGCAGTACTTC. Translation: CATSRSGGYSYEQYF.

This clone showed up just a few times. The chain links TRBV4-3 to TRBJ2-3; D is undetermined. CDR1 and CDR2 from the germline V gene are LGHNA and YSLEER. The CDR3 contains 15 residues. The V end lost 0 bases, the J end lost 0 bases, and 7 bases lay between the germline ends. CDR3: CASSQELQSTDTQYF. CDR3 nucleotide sequence: TGCGCCAGCAGCCAAGAATTACAGAGCACAGATACGCAGTATTTT.

This chain's CDR3 is CATSDRGTGELFF. The CDR3 bases are TGTGCCACCAGTGATAGGGGTACCGGGGAGCTGTTTTTT. V and J are TRBV24-1 and TRBJ2-2; the D gene is possibly TRBD1 (5 bases). V lost 3 bases to trimming and J lost 5 bases, with 6 bases between them. This CDR3 has 13 residues. The germline V gene has CDR1 KGHDR and CDR2 SFDVKD.

V usage is TRBV7-2 and J usage is TRBJ1-3; TRBD1 aligns across 11 bases. Germline V gives CDR1 SGHTA, CDR2 FQGNSA. Unmatched junction bases numbered 2, after V lost 0 bases and J lost 4 bases. The CDR3 has 16 residues. In DNA, the CDR3 is TGTGCCAGCAGCTTAGCCGGGACAGGGGGGGGAAACACCATATATTTT. It encodes CASSLAGTGGGNTIYF.

The chain uses TRBV27 and TRBJ1-2; perhaps TRBD1 as D (5 bases). Trimming shortened V by 8 bases and J by 5 bases, and 9 bases separated the two germline ends. Germline V lookup: CDR1 MNHEY, CDR2 SMNVEV (reference sequence). The CDR3 sequence is 11 residues long. CDR3 nucleotide sequence: TGTGCCAGCCACGACAGATATGGCTACACCTTC. It encodes CASHDRYGYTF.

The chain recombines TRBV7-2 with TRBJ1-6, with 10 bases identical to TRBD1. V trimming: 5 bases; J trimming: 5 bases; junction bases outside the gene matches: 9. Germline CDR1 is SGHTA and CDR2 is FQGNSA. This CDR3 has 17 amino acids. CDR3 in amino acids: CASSTRQGANDNSPLHF. The CDR3 DNA sequence: TGTGCCAGCAGCACAAGACAGGGGGCGAATGATAATTCACCCCTCCACTTT.

The chain recombines TRBV6-6 with TRBJ1-2; D not certain. Germline V gene data show CDR1 as MNHNY and CDR2 as SVGAGI (reference sequence). The ends were cut back, 5 bases at V and 4 bases at J, with 14 bases in the middle. The CDR3 totals 14 residues. The CDR3 coding sequence is TGTGCCAGCAGTCAGGTGGTCTGGTTCTATGGCTACACCTTC. It codes for CASSQVVWFYGYTF.

The chain links TRBV19 to TRBJ2-7, with 7 nucleotides matching TRBD1. The trim removed 4 bases at V and 2 bases at J, leaving 2 bases unmatched. Germline loops: CDR1 LNHDA, CDR2 SQIVND (reference sequence). The length of the CDR3 is 13 residues. The CDR3: CASSKGTAYEQYF. CDR3 sequence (DNA): TGTGCCAGTAGTAAGGGGACAGCCTACGAGCAGTACTTC.

CDR3 bases: TGTGCCAGCAGCTTAGGGGACGGACGGCCCGTGACTGAAGCTTTCTTT. Amino acid sequence: CASSLGDGRPVTEAFF. The chain carries TRBV7-2 and TRBJ1-1; D might be TRBD1 (5 bases). V lost 1 base and J lost 5, with 17 bases in between. CDR1 is SGHTA and CDR2 is FQGNSA in the germline V gene. This CDR3 spans 16 amino acids.

This chain links TRBV2 with TRBJ2-7; D unclear. CDR1 SNHLY and CDR2 FYNNEI come from the germline V gene. With 5 bases removed from V and 0 bases from J, the gap between germline ends came to 14 bases. The CDR3 has 15 residues. The DNA for the CDR3 is TGTGCCAGCAGTTCCTCGTCACGAAGCTCCTACGAGCAGTACTTC. It encodes CASSSSSRSSYEQYF.

In DNA form, the CDR3 reads TGTGCCAGCAGCTTAGCCTTAAGAGGCTACACCTTC. Translation: CASSLALRGYTF. The rearrangement links TRBV7-9 to TRBJ1-2; D gene uncertain. CDR1 is SEHNR and CDR2 is FQNEAQ in the germline V gene (reference sequence). This CDR3 has 12 amino acids. Trimming pared 0 bases from V and 8 bases from J, leaving 7 bases between.

V usage is TRBV4-3 and J usage is TRBJ2-2; TRBD1 agrees at 9 bases. J lost 5 bases, V lost 6 bases, and 13 bases had no gene match. CDR1 and CDR2 (germline): LGHNA, YSLEER. The CDR3 spans 17 residues. Here the CDR3 DNA reads TGCGCCAGCAGAAGGATGGCCGGACAGGGGAAAACCGGGGAGCTGTTTTTT. This translates into CASRRMAGQGKTGELFF.

This rearrangement joins TRBV6-6 to TRBJ1-1; perhaps TRBD1 as D (5 bases). Trimming removed 0 bases at V and 6 bases at J, with 11 bases between. Germline values: CDR1 MNHNY, CDR2 SVGAGI (reference sequence). The CDR3 spans 14 residues. CDR3 sequence (DNA): TGTGCCAGCAGTTACTCGATTTTGGGACCTGAAGCTTTCTTT. The encoded protein is CASSYSILGPEAFF.

In DNA, the CDR3 is TGTGCAAGTCGCTTAGATCCTGGCCTCTACGAGCAGTACTTC. Translating gives CASRLDPGLYEQYF. The chain is built from TRBV12-2 and TRBJ2-7; TRBD1, the table's D call, lacks a check against the DNA. TRBV12-2 is noted as a pseudogene. This CDR3 has 14 residues.

The chain uses TRBV6-2 or TRBV6-3 and TRBJ2-7, with TRBD1 matching 9 bases. Germline loops: CDR1 MNHEY, CDR2 SVGEGT. The CDR3 is 14 amino acids. The ends lost 8 bases at V and 2 bases at J; junction bases unmatched: 7. The CDR3 loop reads CASRRTGVTYEQYF. CDR3 sequence (DNA): TGTGCCAGCCGCCGGACAGGGGTTACCTACGAGCAGTACTTC.